The present T cell receptor beta chain was sequenced within a study of identical twins. Study findings and constraints: Models came in too low on out-of-frame TCR alpha sharing in monozygotic twins. Twin pairs' shared out-of-frame alpha sequences were enriched in low generation probability.

The CDR3 contains 14 residues. Germline V CDR1 and CDR2: LNHDA, SQIVND (reference sequence). Deletions cut 7 bases from V and 1 base from J, with 10 bases between. One entry per CDR3 protein results from TCRdb running MiXCR on the 5' RACE reads. This table holds 470,000 or so distinct CDR3 sequences, approximately 25% found once. Notes on this clonotype: Its antigen is as yet unknown.

This sample also appeared in a second study, on T cells expressing NK-cell markers.

This TCR derives from a woman aged 18-35 years in good health. Sequences were obtained from CD4+ T cells sorted from blood. The chain has TRBV19 and TRBJ2-2; perhaps TRBD1 as D (6 bases). CDR3 in amino acids: CASTWTVNTGELFF. The CDR3 nucleotides read TGTGCCAGTACATGGACAGTGAACACCGGGGAGCTGTTTTTT.